The present T cell receptor beta chain was sequenced within a study of CD8+ T cells in alopecia areata. In the case of this clone: Its antigen is still unknown.

Following extraction, RNA underwent reverse transcription to cDNA, which served as the sequencing template. Produced via immunoSEQ multiplex PCR; TCRdb's table is partial and in-frame only. The data contain some 150,000 clones, about 51% of them singletons. Germline V gene data show CDR1 as SNHLY and CDR2 as FYNNEI. J lost 0 bases, V lost 1 base, and 2 bases had no gene match. The CDR3 is made up of 15 amino acids. The treatment is: oral pan-JAK inhibitor, 5-10 mg twice daily. Study-level findings and limits: A great number of expanded lesional clones endured in scalp and blood during tofacitinib. Mice showed TCR sharing more clearly than patients did, possibly owing to HLA. Administration of tofacitinib significantly diminished scalp clonality and expanded CD8+ clones within the top 100.

Sequences were derived from CD8+ T cells sorted from blood, sampled at week 4, from a patient treated with tofacitinib. The origin of this receptor is a human donor with alopecia areata. The chain combines TRBV2 with TRBJ1-2; TRBD1 aligns across 7 bases. The CDR3 DNA reads TGTGCCAGCAGTGAAGGGCAGGGGGCTAACTATGGCTACACCTTC. It is translated as CASSEGQGANYGYTF. Combining the CDR3 with reference TRBV2 and TRBJ1-2 gives the whole variable domain EPEVTQTPSHQVTQMGQEVILRCVPISNHLYFYWYRQILGQKVEFLVSFYNNEISEKSEIFDDQFSVERPDGSNFTLKIRSTKLEDSAMYFCASSEGQGANYGYTFGSGTRLTVV.